This passage covers 28 T cell receptor beta chains from one sample sequenced in a study of T-cell reconstitution after alpha-beta-depleted transplantation in children (TCRdb year 2016). The intended sense of this specimen's treatment or condition label: allogeneic hematopoietic cell transplantation with graft depleted of TCRalphabeta T cells and CD19 B cells. Libraries were made using PCR. Sequencing was carried out with an Illumina HiSeq 2500. Molecular barcoding was employed in the preparation of TCR libraries, with unique molecular identifiers being used to normalize TCRbeta repertoire quantification. TCRdb passed the public sequencing reads through fastp at Q25 and MiXCR, retaining productive beta sequences. Each entry is one CDR3 protein sequence, shown with its most common DNA and genes. Here the sample has 200,000 to 250,000 distinct CDR3 sequences; about 25% occur a single time. The leading ten clones occupy about 2.6% of the sample.

Here the sequenced sample was PBMCs, taken before TCRalphabeta/CD19-depleted stem cell transplant. These receptors all stem from a girl aged 2-10 years with Fanconi anemia, due to receive a stem cell transplant.

This clonotype was observed at least ten times. The chain uses TRBV20-1 and TRBJ1-2; the D is unclear. Trimming took off 7 bases at V and 3 bases at J, with 12 bases between the two ends. Germline values: CDR1 DFQATT, CDR2 SNEGSKA (reference sequence). The CDR3 is 12 residues long. The CDR3 loop is CSGANSDYGYTF. The CDR3 DNA is TGCAGTGGGGCCAACAGCGACTATGGCTACACCTTC.

The genes are TRBV5-1 and TRBJ2-1; 8 nucleotides align to TRBD1. Trimming removed 0 bases from V and 6 bases from J; junction bases left unmatched: 14. In germline, CDR1 is SGHRS, CDR2 YFSETQ. The CDR3 is made up of 18 amino acids. This chain's CDR3 is CASSLARSQGASSNEQFF. The CDR3 DNA reads TGCGCCAGCAGCTTGGCCAGAAGTCAGGGGGCGTCTTCCAATGAGCAGTTCTTC.

This rearrangement joins TRBV4-2 to TRBJ1-1, with 8 bases aligning to TRBD1. The V and J ends lost 2 bases and 4 bases, in that order; junction bases with no gene match: 12. Germline CDR1 reads LGHNA; CDR2 reads YNFKEQ. CDR3 size: 17 residues. Here the CDR3 reads CASSQKRGQVHGTEAFF. In DNA, the CDR3 is TGTGCCAGCAGCCAAAAGAGGGGACAGGTTCATGGCACTGAAGCTTTCTTT.

Only a few counts were recorded for this clonotype. The rearrangement links TRBV5-1 to TRBJ2-1; TRBD2 matches at 12 bases. The CDR3 runs to 19 residues. J gave up 5 bases and V 2 bases, and 14 bases lay outside the gene matches. CDR1 SGHRS and CDR2 YFSETQ come from the germline V gene. This chain's CDR3 is CASSLGLAGGLPHDNEQFF. Written as DNA, the CDR3 is TGCGCCAGCAGCTTAGGGCTAGCGGGGGGGCTGCCCCACGACAATGAGCAGTTCTTC.

The chain joins TRBV11-2 to TRBJ2-7, with TRBD1 identical over 9 bases. Germline CDR1 is SGHAT and CDR2 is FQNNGV. The CDR3 is 16 amino acids. The trim removed 5 bases at V and 3 bases at J, leaving 11 bases unmatched. CDR3 region: CASSTPTEGQGYEQYF. As DNA, the CDR3 is TGTGCCAGCAGCACACCGACAGAGGGACAGGGCTACGAGCAGTACTTC.

This clonotype has a count of ten or more. The chain uses TRBV20-1 and TRBJ2-7; D unclear. Looked up from germline, CDR1 is DFQATT and CDR2 is SNEGSKA (reference sequence). V was clipped by 0 bases and J by 2 bases, with 17 bases between them. The length of the CDR3 is 16 residues. DNA for the CDR3: TGCAGTGCTAGAGAAAGTACGGCAGCCAGCACCTACGAGCAGTACTTC. Its protein product is CSARESTAASTYEQYF.

This clonotype was seen once. This chain connects TRBV28 to TRBJ2-2; D not certain. CDR3 length: 15 residues. V was trimmed by 3 bases and J by 1 base, leaving 9 bases between them. Germline CDR1 MDHEN, CDR2 SYDVKM. CDR3 protein: CASSLGPWNTGELFF. DNA of the CDR3: TGTGCCAGCAGTTTGGGTCCCTGGAACACCGGGGAGCTGTTTTTT.

This clonotype was seen only a few times. The rearrangement uses TRBV29-1 and TRBJ2-3; a possible D gene is TRBD2 (6 bases). From germline, CDR1 is SQVTM and CDR2 ANQGSEA. The CDR3 runs to 11 residues. With 5 bases removed from V and 4 bases from J, the gap between germline ends came to 7 bases. The CDR3 DNA reads as TGCAGCGTTCGACTAGCAGATACGCAGTATTTT. This translates into CSVRLADTQYF.

The rearrangement joins TRBV5-1 to TRBJ2-1; D possibly corresponds to TRBD2 (6 bases). The ends were cut back, 2 bases at V and 10 bases at J, with 10 bases in the middle. Germline loops: CDR1 SGHRS, CDR2 YFSETQ. CDR3 length: 12 amino acids. Written as DNA, the CDR3 is TGCGCCAGCAGCTTTATAGGGAGGGAGCAGTTCTTC. It is translated as CASSFIGREQFF. The complete variable domain, with remaining parts taken from reference TRBV5-1 and TRBJ2-1, reads KAGVTQTPRYLIKTRGQQVTLSCSPISGHRSVSWYQQTPGQGLQFLFEYFSETQRNKGNFPGRFSGRQFSNSRSEMNVSTLELGDSALYLCASSFIGREQFFGPGTRLTVL.

The chain has TRBV9 and TRBJ2-7, with 10 bases fitting TRBD2. The germline V gene encodes CDR1 SGDLS and CDR2 YYNGEE. V dropped 3 bases and J dropped 3; count of bases not matched to a gene: 3. This CDR3 region has 14 residues. The CDR3 DNA sequence: TGTGCCAGCAGCGCCCGACTAGCGGGCTACGAGCAGTACTTC. It is translated as CASSARLAGYEQYF. Full variable domain (missing parts from reference TRBV9 and TRBJ2-7): DSGVTQTPKHLITATGQRVTLRCSPRSGDLSVYWYQQSLDQGLQFLIQYYNGEERAKGNILERFSAQQFPDLHSELNLSSLELGDSALYFCASSARLAGYEQYFGPGTRLTVT.

The chain carries TRBV18 and TRBJ2-3; 10 bases are shared with TRBD2. This CDR3 comprises 18 residues. The V gene's germline CDR1 is KGHSH and CDR2 LQKENI. After removal of 0 bases from V and 0 bases from J, the junction contained 6 bases not matched to a gene. The CDR3 DNA reads as TGTGCCAGCTCACCACCAGGACTAGCGGCTAGTAGCACAGATACGCAGTATTTT. Amino acids: CASSPPGLAASSTDTQYF.

This clonotype was found many times. V gene TRBV3-1 combines with J gene TRBJ2-1, with D perhaps TRBD1 (5 bases). Germline lookup yields CDR1 LGHDT and CDR2 YNNKEL (reference sequence). The CDR3 loop spans 15 amino acids. Between the trimmed V and J ends, which lost 0 bases and 2 bases, there was a span of 8 bases. Here the CDR3 reads CASSQDLQAYNEQFF. CDR3 bases: TGTGCCAGCAGCCAAGATTTACAGGCCTACAATGAGCAGTTCTTC.

This clonotype showed up just a few times. This sequence joins TRBV28 and TRBJ2-7; unclear D gene. V was trimmed by 2 bases and J by 0 bases, leaving 14 bases between them. CDR1 and CDR2 from the germline V gene are MDHEN and SYDVKM. CDR3 length: 16 residues. For the CDR3, the DNA is TGTGCCAGCAGTTTAGAAGGTTGGGGTTTCTCCTACGAGCAGTACTTC. It translates to CASSLEGWGFSYEQYF.

The V and J genes are TRBV18 and TRBJ2-5; TRBD1 agrees at 8 bases. This CDR3 comprises 16 residues. CDR1 KGHSH and CDR2 LQKENI come from the germline V gene. V shed 2 bases, J shed 5 bases, and the junction held 10 bases outside the gene matches. The CDR3 coding sequence is TGTGCCAGCTCACCAACGAAGGACAGGGTCGCGGAGACCCAGTACTTC. Translation: CASSPTKDRVAETQYF.

Details on this clonotype: A junction end diverges from the germline sequence, so it may reflect a read error. The rearrangement joins TRBV5-1 to TRBJ2-7, with TRBD2 matching 9 bases. The CDR3 consists of 14 residues. Germline CDR1 SGHRS, CDR2 YFSETQ. CDR3 DNA sequence: TGCGCCAGCAGCTTGGAGGCCGAGGGGACTAGCTTCCACTTC. The encoded protein is CASSLEAEGTSFHF.

The CDR3: CASSLGLAGRVSGANVLTF. For the CDR3, the DNA is TGTGCCAGCAGCTTGGGACTAGCGGGACGGGTCTCTGGGGCCAACGTCCTGACTTTC. The gene calls are TRBV11-2 and TRBJ2-6; 13 positions agree with TRBD2. J gave up 0 bases and V 3 bases, and 5 bases lay outside the gene matches. Germline CDR1 SGHAT, CDR2 FQNNGV. This CDR3 comprises 19 residues.

The table lists this clonotype with many counts. The chain combines TRBV29-1 with TRBJ2-7; TRBD1 aligns across 9 bases. V shed 5 bases and J 4 bases; nucleotides not matched to a gene: 9. This CDR3 region has 14 residues. The germline gives CDR1 SQVTM, CDR2 ANQGSEA. This chain's CDR3 is CSVRETGGMYEQYF. The DNA of the CDR3 is TGCAGCGTTAGGGAGACAGGGGGGATGTACGAGCAGTACTTC.

The V call is TRBV5-1, the J call TRBJ2-2; D is uncertain. Trimming removed 4 bases at V and 1 base at J, with 14 bases between. Germline V gene data show CDR1 as SGHRS and CDR2 as YFSETQ. CDR3 length equals 16 residues. The CDR3 region has the DNA TGCGCCAGCAGCCTCGAGAACAGTTTGAACACCGGGGAGCTGTTTTTT. Residues: CASSLENSLNTGELFF.

This clonotype was detected ten times or more. The chain couples TRBV29-1 to TRBJ2-7, with 7 bases lining up with TRBD2. The CDR3 covers 13 residues. Trimming at V came to 5 bases and at J to 4 bases, leaving 8 bases not matched to a gene. Looked up from germline, CDR1 is SQVTM and CDR2 is ANQGSEA. The CDR3 nucleotides are TGCAGCGTTTTTGTCGCGGGAGTGTACGAGCAGTACTTC. It codes for CSVFVAGVYEQYF.

This clonotype has just a few counts. The chain joins TRBV7-3 to TRBJ2-3; D is possibly TRBD2 (5 bases). The CDR3 runs to 16 residues. The V end lost 5 bases, the J end lost 7 bases, and 22 bases lay between the germline ends. Germline loops: CDR1 SGHTA, CDR2 FQGTGA. The CDR3 is CASSLGLAGLPYTQYF. CDR3 nucleotides: TGTGCCAGCAGCCTAGGCCTAGCCGGATTACCTTATACGCAGTATTTT.

This clonotype was found many times. The chain combines TRBV18 with TRBJ2-3, with TRBD2 matching over 7 bases. CDR3 length equals 15 residues. V lost 2 bases and J lost 1; bases outside the gene matches: 3. Germline loops: CDR1 KGHSH, CDR2 LQKENI. For the CDR3, the DNA is TGTGCCAGCTCACCAATCCTAGCGGGCACAGATACGCAGTATTTT. This encodes CASSPILAGTDTQYF.

This clonotype was picked up many times. This rearrangement joins TRBV13 to TRBJ1-1, with TRBD1 as a possible D gene (5 bases). V was trimmed by 1 base and J by 2 bases, leaving 14 bases between them. CDR1 and CDR2 (germline): PRHDT, FYEKMQ (reference sequence). The CDR3 is made up of 16 amino acids. The CDR3 nucleotides are TGTGCCAGCAGCTTAGTATTTGGGGCCTTTAACACTGAAGCTTTCTTT. This sequence encodes CASSLVFGAFNTEAFF.

This rearrangement joins TRBV5-1 to TRBJ2-7, with D possibly being TRBD1 (5 bases). V was shortened by 4 bases and J by 9 bases, with 20 bases between the two germline ends. Germline V CDR1 and CDR2: SGHRS, YFSETQ. The CDR3 length is 14 residues. The CDR3 is CASSPQGQGNGQYF. The CDR3 nucleotides are TGCGCCAGCAGCCCTCAAGGCCAGGGCAATGGGCAGTACTTC.

The rearrangement joins TRBV20-1 to TRBJ2-1, with 10 nucleotides matching TRBD2. Trimming cost V 6 bases and J 9 bases; bases outside gene matches: 11. The CDR3 covers 14 residues. Germline CDR1 and CDR2: DFQATT and SNEGSKA (reference sequence). CDR3 protein: CSAAPSGSHSEQFF. CDR3 sequence (DNA): TGCAGTGCCGCACCTAGCGGGAGTCATAGTGAGCAGTTCTTC.

The chain has TRBV29-1 and TRBJ2-7; 7 nucleotides align to TRBD1. J lost 3 bases, V lost 3 bases, and 8 bases had no gene match. CDR1 is SQVTM, CDR2 ANQGSEA, per germline. This CDR3 has 14 residues. CDR3 in amino acids: CSVDLGTERYEQYF. In DNA, the CDR3 is TGCAGCGTTGATCTTGGGACAGAGCGCTACGAGCAGTACTTC.

Many counts were recorded for this clonotype. This chain uses TRBV7-9 with TRBJ2-1; D perhaps matches TRBD2 (5 bases). Trimming left V 5 bases short and J 5 bases short, with 19 bases between. The CDR3 is 16 amino acids. Germline V gene data show CDR1 as SEHNR and CDR2 as FQNEAQ (reference sequence). As DNA, the CDR3 is TGTGCCAGCAGCACCCTACTAGTTTTGACCGACAATGAGCAGTTCTTC. It translates to CASSTLLVLTDNEQFF.

The chain recombines TRBV29-1 with TRBJ2-3, with TRBD2 as a possible D gene (6 bases). The germline V gene encodes CDR1 SQVTM and CDR2 ANQGSEA. V lost 6 bases and J 1 base, leaving 17 bases between the germline ends. The CDR3 is 15 residues long. The CDR3 spells CSVNLLRGGTDTQYF. CDR3 nucleotide sequence: TGCAGCGTAAACCTTTTGCGGGGTGGCACAGATACGCAGTATTTT.

The gene calls are TRBV28 and TRBJ2-1; D is perhaps TRBD2 (6 bases). Trimming pared 6 bases from V and 7 bases from J, leaving 19 bases between. Germline V CDR1 and CDR2: MDHEN, SYDVKM. The CDR3 extends over 15 amino acids. CDR3: CASSLSGLIRNEQFF. In nucleotides, the CDR3 is TGTGCCAGCAGCTTGAGCGGGCTCATTCGAAATGAGCAGTTCTTC.